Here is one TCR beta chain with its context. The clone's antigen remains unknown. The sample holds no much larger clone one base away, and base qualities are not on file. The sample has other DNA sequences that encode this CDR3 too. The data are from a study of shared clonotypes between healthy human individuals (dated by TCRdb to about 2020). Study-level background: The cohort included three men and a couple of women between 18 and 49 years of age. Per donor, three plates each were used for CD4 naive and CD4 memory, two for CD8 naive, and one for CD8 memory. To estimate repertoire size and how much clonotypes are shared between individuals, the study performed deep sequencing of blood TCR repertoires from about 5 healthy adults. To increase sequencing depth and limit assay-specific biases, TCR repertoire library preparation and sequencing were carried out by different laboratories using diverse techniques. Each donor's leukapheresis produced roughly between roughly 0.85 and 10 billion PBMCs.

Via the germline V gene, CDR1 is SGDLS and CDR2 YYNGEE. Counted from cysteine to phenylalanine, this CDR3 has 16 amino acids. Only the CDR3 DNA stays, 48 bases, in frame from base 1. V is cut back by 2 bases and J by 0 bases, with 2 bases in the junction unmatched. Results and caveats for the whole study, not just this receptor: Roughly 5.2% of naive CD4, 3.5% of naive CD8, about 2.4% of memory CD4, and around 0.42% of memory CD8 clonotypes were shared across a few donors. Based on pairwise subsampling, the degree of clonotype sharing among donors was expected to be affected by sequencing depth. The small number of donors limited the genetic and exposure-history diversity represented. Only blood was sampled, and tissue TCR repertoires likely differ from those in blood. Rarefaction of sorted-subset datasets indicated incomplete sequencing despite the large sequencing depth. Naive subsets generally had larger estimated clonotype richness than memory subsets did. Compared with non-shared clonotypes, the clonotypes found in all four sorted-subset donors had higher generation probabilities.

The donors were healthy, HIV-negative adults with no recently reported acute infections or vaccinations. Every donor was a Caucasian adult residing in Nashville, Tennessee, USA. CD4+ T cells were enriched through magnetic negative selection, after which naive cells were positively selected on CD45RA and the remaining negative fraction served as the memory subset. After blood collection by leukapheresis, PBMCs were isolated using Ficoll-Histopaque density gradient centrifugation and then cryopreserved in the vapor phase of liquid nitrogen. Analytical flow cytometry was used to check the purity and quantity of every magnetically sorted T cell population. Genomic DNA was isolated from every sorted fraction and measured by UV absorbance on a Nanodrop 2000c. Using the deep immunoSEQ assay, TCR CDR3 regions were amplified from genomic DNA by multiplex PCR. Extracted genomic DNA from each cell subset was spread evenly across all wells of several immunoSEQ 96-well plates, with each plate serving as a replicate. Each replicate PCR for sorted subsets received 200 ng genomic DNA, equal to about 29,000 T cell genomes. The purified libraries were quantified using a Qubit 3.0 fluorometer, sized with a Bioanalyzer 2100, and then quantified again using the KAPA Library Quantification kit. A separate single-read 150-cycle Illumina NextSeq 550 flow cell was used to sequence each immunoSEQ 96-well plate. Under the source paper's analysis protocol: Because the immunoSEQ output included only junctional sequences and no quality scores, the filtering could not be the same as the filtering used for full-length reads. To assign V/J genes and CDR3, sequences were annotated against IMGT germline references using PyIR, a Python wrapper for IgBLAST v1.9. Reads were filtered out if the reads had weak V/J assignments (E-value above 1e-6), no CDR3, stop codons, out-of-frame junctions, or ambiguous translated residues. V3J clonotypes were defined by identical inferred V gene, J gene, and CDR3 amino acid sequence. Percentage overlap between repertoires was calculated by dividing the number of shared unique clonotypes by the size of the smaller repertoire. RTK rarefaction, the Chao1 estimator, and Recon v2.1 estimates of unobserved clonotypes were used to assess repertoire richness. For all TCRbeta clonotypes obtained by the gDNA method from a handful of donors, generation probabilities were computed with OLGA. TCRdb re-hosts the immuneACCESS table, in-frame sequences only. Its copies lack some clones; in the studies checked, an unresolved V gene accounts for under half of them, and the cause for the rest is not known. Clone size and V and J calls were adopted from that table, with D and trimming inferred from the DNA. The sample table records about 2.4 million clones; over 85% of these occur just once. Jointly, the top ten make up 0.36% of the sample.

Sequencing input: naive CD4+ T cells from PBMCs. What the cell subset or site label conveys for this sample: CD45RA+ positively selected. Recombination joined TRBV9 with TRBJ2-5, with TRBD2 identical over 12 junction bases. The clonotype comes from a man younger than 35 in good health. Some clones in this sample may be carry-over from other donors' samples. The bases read TGTGCCAGCAGCGTTGGGACTAGCGGGTACCAAGAGACCCAGTACTTC. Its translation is CASSVGTSGYQETQYF. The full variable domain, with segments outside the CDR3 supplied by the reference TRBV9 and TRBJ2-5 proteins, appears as DSGVTQTPKHLITATGQRVTLRCSPRSGDLSVYWYQQSLDQGLQFLIQYYNGEERAKGNILERFSAQQFPDLHSELNLSSLELGDSALYFCASSVGTSGYQETQYFGPGTRLLVL.